This TCR beta chain was observed in a study of T cell responses to AZD1222 COVID-19 vaccine. Study-wide background: Second-dose intervals near 4 or 12 weeks were combined. Overall study results and limits: Females outnumbered males among donors, who were mostly white British; clonal diversity was possibly underestimated. Spike was spanned by vaccine-associated CD4 TCRs, with dominance at 160-218 and 743-854. Recipients of two AZD1222 doses showed rising Spike-specific TCR breadth and depth.

The assay was immunoSEQ multiplex PCR, and TCRdb's table has in-frame clones only and misses some. The sample contains 200,000 or so clones, 92% of which appear only once. A remark on this clone: What it recognizes is unknown.

CDR1 is MDHEN and CDR2 is SYDVKM in the germline V gene. The CDR3 covers 20 residues. V lost 2 bases and J lost 0, with 25 bases in between. V and J are TRBV28 and TRBJ1-1, with TRBD1 as a possible D gene (5 bases). This specimen was peripheral blood, taken on day 0 of AZD1222 vaccination. The receptor comes from an adult in good health. CDR3 residues: CASSLRYPPNRRTMNTEAFF. The DNA of the CDR3 is TGTGCCAGCAGTTTAAGGTATCCCCCAAACAGGCGGACTATGAACACTGAAGCTTTCTTT.